The sequence of this TCR beta chain was determined in a study of molecular identifiers for immune sequencing clone quantification (dated by TCRdb to the late 2010s). Describing the broader study: For a replicate experiment, the RNA from either 20,000 or 100,000 naive CD8 T cells was divided into five aliquots, and four of those aliquots went on to sequencing. The study was a methods study using CD8 T cells to benchmark molecular-identifier clustering-based TCR repertoire sequencing (MIDCIRS) and TCR RNA copy counting. On the study overall, not on this receptor specifically: A single cell's worth of spiked-in Jurkat TCR RNA was reported detectable even among one million naive CD8 T cells. Highly expanded clone sizes could be underestimated because identical TCR molecules may share a barcode. Without barcode sub-clustering, chimeric consensus sequences inflated TCR diversity; chimeras reached as high as 47%. Naive libraries contained spiked-in Jurkat TCR RNA (more than 9 copies' worth), which is not part of the donor repertoire. Modeling indicated roughly 3.3 TCR RNA copies recovered per cell, compared with roughly 10 by digital PCR, which implies a capture efficiency of approximately 29%. In CMV-specific effector cells, clones with more than 20 RNA copies accounted for over 99% of molecules, whereas in naive cells such clones accounted for under 1%.

Library construction relied on PCR. Data came from a NextSeq 500. Bulk TCR libraries were prepared as previously described, using TCR primers listed in Table S5. The Qiagen AllPrep DNA/RNA kit was used to purify total RNA. Before any analysis, reads coming from multiple sequencing runs of the same library were combined into one pool. The original methods were these. Only reads with exact TCR constant sequence were kept, trimmed to 150 nt, and grouped by their 12-nt molecular barcodes. Within each barcode group, reads were sub-clustered at a 15% Levenshtein threshold, and quality-weighted consensus sequences were built per RNA molecule. Non-functional sequences were discarded, and so were lower-count sequences lying one edit away from another sequence. Barcode sub-clusters with fewer than 20% of the maximum read count were removed, based on fitting two negative binomial distributions. TCRdb applied fastp at Q25 and MiXCR to the public reads, then kept only in-frame beta chains. Every distinct CDR3 protein forms one entry, paired with its most common genes and DNA. Here the V and J calls rest on TCRdb's processing, not on the authors' analysis. The sample contains about 630,000 distinct CDR3 sequences, over 25% of them found a single time. The ten largest clonotypes hold 0.78% of the sample.

The germline V gene (reference sequence) gives CDR1 as GTSNPN and CDR2 as SVGIG. V is trimmed back by 0 bases and J by 3 bases, and the junction contains 3 bases that no gene match accounts for. The CDR3 spans 14 residues, from the cysteine through the phenylalanine. Here the CDR3 DNA is all that survives: 42 bases in frame from base 1. This clonotype was recorded many times. This receptor's antigen is unknown. No qualities accompany the bases; no much larger clone lies one base away. Naive CD8 T cell libraries were made from around 20,000 to 1,000,000 sorted cells using 10%, 30% or 50% of purified RNA. On a BD FACSAria II, naive CD8 T cells were FACS-sorted as CD8+CD4-CCR7+CD45RA+ and collected into RLT Plus buffer. To test detection sensitivity, Jurkat RNA equivalent to approximately nine TCR copies was spiked into samples of about 19,000-1,000,000 naive CD8 T cells. CD8 T cells were enriched using RosetteSep CD8+ T Cell Enrichment Cocktail and Ficoll-Paque, and the enriched cells then underwent ACK red cell lysis.

The receptor's source is a human donor in good health. Some libraries in this study had Jurkat cell RNA spiked in. The sample consisted of naive CD8+ T cells from blood, with Jurkat cell RNA spiked in. What the cell subset or site label conveys for this sample: FACS-sorted CD8+CD4-CCR7+CD45RA+ naive T cells. The chain is made from TRBV30 and TRBJ1-1; TRBD1 matches 8 bases in the middle. The DNA sequence is TGTGCCTGGAGTGTAAACAGGGGGTACACTGAAGCTTTCTTT. This sequence encodes CAWSVNRGYTEAFF. With the rest looked up from the reference TRBV30 and TRBJ1-1 genes rather than sequenced, the full variable domain is SQTIHQWPATLVQPVGSPLSLECTVEGTSNPNLYWYRQAAGRGLQLLFYSVGIGQISSEVPQNLSASRPQDRQFILSSKKLLLSDSGFYLCAWSVNRGYTEAFFGQGTRLTVV.